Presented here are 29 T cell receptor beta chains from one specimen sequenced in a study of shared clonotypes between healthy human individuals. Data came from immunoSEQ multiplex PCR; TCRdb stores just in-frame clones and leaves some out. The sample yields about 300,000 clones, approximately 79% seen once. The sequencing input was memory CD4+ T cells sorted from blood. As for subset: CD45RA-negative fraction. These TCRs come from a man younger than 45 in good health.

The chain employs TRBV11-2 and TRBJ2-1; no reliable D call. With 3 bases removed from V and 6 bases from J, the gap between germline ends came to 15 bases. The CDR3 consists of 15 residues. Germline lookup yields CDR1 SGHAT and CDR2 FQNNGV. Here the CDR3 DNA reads TGTGCCAGCAGCTTCAATACACGCCGGGCCAATGAGCAGTTCTTC. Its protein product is CASSFNTRRANEQFF.

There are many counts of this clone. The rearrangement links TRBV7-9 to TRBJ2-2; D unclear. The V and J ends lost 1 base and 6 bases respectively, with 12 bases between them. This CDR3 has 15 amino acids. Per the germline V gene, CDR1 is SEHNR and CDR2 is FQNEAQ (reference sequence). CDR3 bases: TGTGCCAGCAGCTTAGGAACCAACATGGCCGGGGAGCTGTTTTTT. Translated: CASSLGTNMAGELFF.

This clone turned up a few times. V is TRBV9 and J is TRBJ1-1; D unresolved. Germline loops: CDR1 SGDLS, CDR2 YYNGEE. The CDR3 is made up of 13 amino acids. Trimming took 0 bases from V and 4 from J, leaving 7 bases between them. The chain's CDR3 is CASSVAGSTEAFF. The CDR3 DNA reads TGTGCCAGCAGCGTAGCAGGCTCCACTGAAGCTTTCTTT. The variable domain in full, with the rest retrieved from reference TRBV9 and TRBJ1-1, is DSGVTQTPKHLITATGQRVTLRCSPRSGDLSVYWYQQSLDQGLQFLIQYYNGEERAKGNILERFSAQQFPDLHSELNLSSLELGDSALYFCASSVAGSTEAFFGQGTRLTVV.

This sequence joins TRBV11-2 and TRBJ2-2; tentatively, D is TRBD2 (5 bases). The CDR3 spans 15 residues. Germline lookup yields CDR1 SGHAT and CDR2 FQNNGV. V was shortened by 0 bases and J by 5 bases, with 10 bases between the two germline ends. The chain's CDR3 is CASSLDPRRTGELFF. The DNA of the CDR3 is TGTGCCAGCAGCTTAGATCCTAGGAGGACCGGGGAGCTGTTTTTT.

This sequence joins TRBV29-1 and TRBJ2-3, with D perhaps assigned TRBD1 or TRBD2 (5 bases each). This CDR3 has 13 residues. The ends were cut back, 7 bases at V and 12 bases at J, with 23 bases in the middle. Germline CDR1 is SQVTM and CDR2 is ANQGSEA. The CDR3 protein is CSGRALRDGPQYF. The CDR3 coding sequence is TGCAGCGGACGGGCCCTAAGGGACGGACCCCAGTATTTT.

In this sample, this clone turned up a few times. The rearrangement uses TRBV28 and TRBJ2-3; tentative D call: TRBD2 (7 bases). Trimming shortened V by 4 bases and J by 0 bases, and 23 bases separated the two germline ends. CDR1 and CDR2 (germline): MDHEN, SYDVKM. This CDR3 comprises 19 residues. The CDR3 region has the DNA TGTGCCAGCAGTTCAATAGGGGGTTCTAGCGGAGCTAGCACAGATACGCAGTATTTT. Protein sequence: CASSSIGGSSGASTDTQYF.

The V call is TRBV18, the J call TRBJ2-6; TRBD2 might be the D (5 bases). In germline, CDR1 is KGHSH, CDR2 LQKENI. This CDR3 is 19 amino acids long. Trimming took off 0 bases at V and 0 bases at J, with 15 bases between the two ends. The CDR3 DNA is TGTGCCAGCTCACCACCCGACGTAGCAACTAGCTCTGGGGCCAACGTCCTGACTTTC. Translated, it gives CASSPPDVATSSGANVLTF.

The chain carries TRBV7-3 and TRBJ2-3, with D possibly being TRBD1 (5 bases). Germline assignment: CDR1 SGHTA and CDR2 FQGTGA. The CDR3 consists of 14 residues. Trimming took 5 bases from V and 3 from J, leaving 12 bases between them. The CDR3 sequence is CASSQMTATDTQYF. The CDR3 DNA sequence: TGTGCCAGCAGCCAGATGACAGCTACAGATACGCAGTATTTT.

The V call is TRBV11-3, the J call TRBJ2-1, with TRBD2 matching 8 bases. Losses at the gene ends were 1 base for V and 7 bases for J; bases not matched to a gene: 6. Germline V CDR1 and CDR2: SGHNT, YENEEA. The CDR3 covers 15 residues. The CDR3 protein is CASSLVPAGVNEQFF. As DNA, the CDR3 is TGTGCCAGCAGCTTAGTTCCAGCGGGAGTTAATGAGCAGTTCTTC. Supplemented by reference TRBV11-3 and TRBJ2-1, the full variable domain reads EAGVVQSPRYKIIEKKQPVAFWCNPISGHNTLYWYLQNLGQGPELLIRYENEEAVDDSQLPKDRFSAERLKGVDSTLKIQPAELGDSAVYLCASSLVPAGVNEQFFGPGTRLTVL.

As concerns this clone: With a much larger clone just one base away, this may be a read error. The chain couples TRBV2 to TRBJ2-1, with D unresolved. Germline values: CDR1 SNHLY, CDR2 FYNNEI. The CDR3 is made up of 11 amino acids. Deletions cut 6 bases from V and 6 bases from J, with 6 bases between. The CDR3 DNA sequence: TGTGCCAGCAGGTGGAGCAATGAGCAGTTCTTC. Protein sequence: CASRWSNEQFF.

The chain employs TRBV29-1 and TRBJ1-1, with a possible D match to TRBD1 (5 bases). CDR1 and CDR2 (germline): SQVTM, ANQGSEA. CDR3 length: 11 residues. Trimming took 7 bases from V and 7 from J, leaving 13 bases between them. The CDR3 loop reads CSETQGIEAFF. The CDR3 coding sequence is TGCAGCGAGACCCAGGGTATTGAAGCTTTCTTT.

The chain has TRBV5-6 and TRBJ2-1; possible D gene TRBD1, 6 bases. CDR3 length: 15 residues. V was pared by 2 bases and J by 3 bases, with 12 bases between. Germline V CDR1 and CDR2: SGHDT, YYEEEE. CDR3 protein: CASSFGGAGYNEQFF. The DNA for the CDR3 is TGTGCCAGCAGCTTTGGGGGCGCGGGCTACAATGAGCAGTTCTTC.

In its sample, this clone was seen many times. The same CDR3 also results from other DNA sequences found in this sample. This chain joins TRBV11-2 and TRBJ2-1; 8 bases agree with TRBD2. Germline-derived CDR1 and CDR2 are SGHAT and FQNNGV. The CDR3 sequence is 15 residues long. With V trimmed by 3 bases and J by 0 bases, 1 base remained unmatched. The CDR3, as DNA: TGTGCCAGCAGCTTCCTAGCGGGCTCCTACAATGAGCAGTTCTTC. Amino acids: CASSFLAGSYNEQFF.

CDR3: CAISRTGGQETQYF. The DNA of the CDR3 is TGTGCCATCAGTCGGACAGGGGGCCAAGAGACCCAGTACTTC. V gene TRBV10-3 combines with J gene TRBJ2-5; the match to TRBD1 covers 10 bases. Per germline, CDR1 ENHRY and CDR2 SYGVKD. J was trimmed by 1 base and V by 5 bases; bases with no gene match: 1. The CDR3 loop spans 14 amino acids.

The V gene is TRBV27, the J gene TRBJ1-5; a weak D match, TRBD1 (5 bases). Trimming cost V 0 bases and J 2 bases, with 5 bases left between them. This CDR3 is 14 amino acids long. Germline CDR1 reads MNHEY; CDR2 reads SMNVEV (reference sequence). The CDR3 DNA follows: TGTGCCAGCAGTTTATCAGGGGGCAATCAGCCCCAGCATTTT. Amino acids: CASSLSGGNQPQHF.

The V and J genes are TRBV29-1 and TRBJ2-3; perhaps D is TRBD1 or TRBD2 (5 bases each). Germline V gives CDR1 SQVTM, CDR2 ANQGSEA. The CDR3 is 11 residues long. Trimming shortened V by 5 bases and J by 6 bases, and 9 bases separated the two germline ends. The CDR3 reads CSVPWGDTQYF. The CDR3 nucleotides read TGCAGCGTTCCCTGGGGGGATACGCAGTATTTT.

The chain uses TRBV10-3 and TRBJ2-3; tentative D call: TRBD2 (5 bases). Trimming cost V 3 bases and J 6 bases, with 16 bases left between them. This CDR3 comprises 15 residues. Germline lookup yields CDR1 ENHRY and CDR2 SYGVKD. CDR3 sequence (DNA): TGTGCCATCAGTGAAGACGGGGATTCGTCTGATACGCAGTATTTT. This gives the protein CAISEDGDSSDTQYF.

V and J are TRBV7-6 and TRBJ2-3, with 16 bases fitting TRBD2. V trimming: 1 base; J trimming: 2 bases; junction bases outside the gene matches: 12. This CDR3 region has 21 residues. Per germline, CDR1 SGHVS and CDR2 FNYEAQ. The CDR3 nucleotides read TGTGCCAGCAGCTTAGGATCCCCCGCGGGACTAGCGGGAGGGCCCACAGATACGCAGTATTTT. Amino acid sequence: CASSLGSPAGLAGGPTDTQYF.

The CDR3: CASSRLAGLDTQYF. The CDR3 nucleotides read TGTGCCAGCAGTAGACTAGCGGGATTAGATACGCAGTATTTT. V gene TRBV5-5 combines with J gene TRBJ2-3; 11 nucleotides agree with TRBD2. Germline CDR1 is SGHKS and CDR2 is YYEKEE (reference sequence). The CDR3 is 14 residues long. V trimming: 5 bases; J trimming: 5 bases; junction bases outside the gene matches: 4. Based on the CDR3 plus reference TRBV5-5 and TRBJ2-3, the full variable domain is DAGVTQSPTHLIKTRGQQVTLRCSPISGHKSVSWYQQVLGQGPQFIFQYYEKEERGRGNFPDRFSARQFPNYSSELNVNALLLGDSALYLCASSRLAGLDTQYFGPGTRLTVL.

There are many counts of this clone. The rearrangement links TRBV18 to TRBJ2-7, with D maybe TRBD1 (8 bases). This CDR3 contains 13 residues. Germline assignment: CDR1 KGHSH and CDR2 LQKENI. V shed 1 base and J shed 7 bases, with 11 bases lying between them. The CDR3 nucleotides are TGTGCCAGCTCACCACAACAGGGGGGGGAGCAGTACTTC. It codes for CASSPQQGGEQYF.

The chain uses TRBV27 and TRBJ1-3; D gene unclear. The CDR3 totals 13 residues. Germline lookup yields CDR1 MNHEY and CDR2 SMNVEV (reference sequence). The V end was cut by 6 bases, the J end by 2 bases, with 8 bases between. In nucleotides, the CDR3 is TGTGCCAGCAGCCAAGTGGCTGGAAACACCATATATTTT. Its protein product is CASSQVAGNTIYF.

The chain's CDR3 is CASSATWVQETQYF. The CDR3 DNA reads as TGTGCCAGTAGTGCGACCTGGGTCCAAGAGACCCAGTACTTC. The rearrangement uses TRBV19 and TRBJ2-5; unclear D gene. Per the germline V gene, CDR1 is LNHDA and CDR2 is SQIVND (reference sequence). The CDR3 runs 14 residues. The V and J ends lost 5 bases and 1 base respectively, with 11 bases between them.

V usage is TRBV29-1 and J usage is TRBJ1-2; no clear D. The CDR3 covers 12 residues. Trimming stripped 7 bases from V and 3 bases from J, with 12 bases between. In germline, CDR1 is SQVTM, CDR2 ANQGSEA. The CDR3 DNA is TGCAGCGCCCGATTGGTAGACTATGGCTACACCTTC. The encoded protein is CSARLVDYGYTF.

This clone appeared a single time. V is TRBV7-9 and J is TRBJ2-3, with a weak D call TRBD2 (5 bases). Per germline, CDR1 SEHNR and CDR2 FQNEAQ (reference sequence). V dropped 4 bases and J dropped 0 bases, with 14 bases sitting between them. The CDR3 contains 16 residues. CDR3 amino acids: CASSSPRGGSTDTQYF. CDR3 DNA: TGTGCCAGCAGCTCACCCCGCGGCGGGAGCACAGATACGCAGTATTTT.

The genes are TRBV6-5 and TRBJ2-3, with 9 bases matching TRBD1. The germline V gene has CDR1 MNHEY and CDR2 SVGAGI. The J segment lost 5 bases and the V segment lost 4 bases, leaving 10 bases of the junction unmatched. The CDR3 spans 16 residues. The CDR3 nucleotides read TGTGCCAGCAGTTCACAGGGGGCGCAGGATATAGATACGCAGTATTTT. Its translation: CASSSQGAQDIDTQYF.

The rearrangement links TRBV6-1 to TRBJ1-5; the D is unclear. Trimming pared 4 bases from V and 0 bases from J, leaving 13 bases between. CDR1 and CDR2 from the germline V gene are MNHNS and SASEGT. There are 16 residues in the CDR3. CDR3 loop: CASSVGFGISNQPQHF. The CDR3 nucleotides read TGTGCCAGCAGTGTGGGGTTCGGTATTAGCAATCAGCCCCAGCATTTT.

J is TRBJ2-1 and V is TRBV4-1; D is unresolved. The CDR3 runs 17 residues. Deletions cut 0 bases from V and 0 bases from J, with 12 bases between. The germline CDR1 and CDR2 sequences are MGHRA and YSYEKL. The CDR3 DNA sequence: TGCGCCAGCAGCCAAGATCGAGCGTTCAGCTCCTACAATGAGCAGTTCTTC. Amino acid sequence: CASSQDRAFSSYNEQFF.

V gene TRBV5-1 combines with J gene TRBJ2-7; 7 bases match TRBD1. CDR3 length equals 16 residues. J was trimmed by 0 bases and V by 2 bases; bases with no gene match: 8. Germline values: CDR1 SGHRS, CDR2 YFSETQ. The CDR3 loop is CASSFQPGTDSYEQYF. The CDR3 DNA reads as TGCGCCAGCAGCTTCCAACCCGGGACAGACTCCTACGAGCAGTACTTC.

The CDR3 region has the DNA TGTGCCAGCAGCTACGGCTGGACCTACAATGAGCAGTTCTTC. Translation gives CASSYGWTYNEQFF. The chain recombines TRBV11-2 with TRBJ2-1; D is uncertain. This CDR3 is built from 14 residues. Trimming left V 4 bases short and J 2 bases short, with 9 bases between. Germline V gives CDR1 SGHAT, CDR2 FQNNGV.